The clone carrying this TCR beta chain was seen many times. The sample belongs to a study of regulatory T cells in long-lasting Graves disease. Arm-PCR with iRepertoire HTBI primers amplified the CDR3 regions for these TCR beta libraries. TCRdb re-called the multiplex PCR reads with MiXCR, one entry per CDR3 protein. Of hundreds of thousands of distinct CDR3 sequences listed, around 16% are singletons. As for time point: newly diagnosed GD, antithyroid drugs for less than 3 months. The TCR library was prepared using RNA isolated from PBMCs. Graves' disease was diagnosed by American Thyroid Association guidelines. The patients included were those that came from an endocrinology department in Xi'an, China. Germline V gene sequence: CDR1 SGHNT, CDR2 YYREEE (reference sequence). CDR3 length: 14 residues. V shed 3 bases and J 5 bases; nucleotides not matched to a gene: 5. This same sample was also part of a study on T cells in Graves' hyperthyroidism and ophthalmopathy. That study reports: Ophthalmopathy, as predicted by the model, came a median 6.5 months after the prediction.

The rearrangement joins TRBV5-4 to TRBJ2-3; TRBD2 matches at 8 bases. The TCR comes from a woman in her thirties or forties with Graves disease. The sample in question was peripheral blood mononuclear cells (PBMCs), obtained at new diagnosis, from a patient treated with antithyroid drugs. The CDR3 is CASSYTSGLDTQYF. Here the CDR3 DNA reads TGTGCCAGCAGCTACACTAGCGGCTTAGATACGCAGTATTTT.